Presented here are 20 T cell receptor beta chains from one specimen sequenced in a study of cytomegalovirus exposure and HLA in healthy donors (dated 2017 in TCRdb). Library prep was done by the immunoSEQ multiplex PCR assay. A mixture of 60 forward primers for TCR Vbeta segments and 13 reverse primers for TCR Jbeta segments was used in the multiplex PCR. TCRdb mirrors the immuneACCESS table, restricted to in-frame sequences. Some clones are absent from its copies; in checked studies, under half trace to an unresolved V gene, and the reason for the others is unknown. The sample yields 100,000 or so clones; more than 9.5% were counted once. The top ten clonotypes cover around 15% of the sample. Sequenced sample: PBMCs. All receptors derive from a man aged 35 to 55 in good health and CMV-seropositive.

The table lists this clone with a few counts. This rearrangement joins TRBV7-9 to TRBJ2-5, with 11 bases lining up with TRBD2. The trim removed 10 bases at V and 0 bases at J, leaving 10 bases unmatched. CDR1 is SEHNR and CDR2 is FQNEAQ in the germline V gene (reference sequence). The CDR3 has 16 residues. CDR3 loop: CAIGTSGLRDQETQYF. The CDR3 coding sequence is TGTGCCATCGGGACTAGCGGCCTCAGGGACCAAGAGACCCAGTACTTC.

The chain is built from TRBV5-1 and TRBJ1-3; D gene unclear. This CDR3 region has 16 residues. V gave up 1 base and J gave up 0 bases, with 11 bases separating them. CDR1 and CDR2 (germline): SGHRS, YFSETQ. The DNA of the CDR3 is TGCGCCAGCAGCTTGACCCCGGGGAACTCTGGAAACACCATATATTTT. This gives the protein CASSLTPGNSGNTIYF.

The rearrangement joins TRBV7-6 to TRBJ2-7; TRBD2 matches 12 bases. CDR3 size: 15 residues. The J segment lost 6 bases and the V segment lost 1 base, leaving 4 bases of the junction unmatched. CDR1 SGHVS and CDR2 FNYEAQ come from the germline V gene. In DNA, the CDR3 is TGTGCCAGCAGCTTAGTGGCTAGCGGGAGGGGCGAGCAGTACTTC. Translated: CASSLVASGRGEQYF.

CDR3 coding DNA: TGTGCCAGTAGTATGATTTATGGCAGGCACACAGATACGCAGTATTTT. Encoded protein: CASSMIYGRHTDTQYF. This chain uses TRBV19 with TRBJ2-3; D gene uncertain. Trimming stripped 3 bases from V and 2 bases from J, with 15 bases between. The CDR3 extends over 16 amino acids. The V gene's germline CDR1 is LNHDA and CDR2 SQIVND (reference sequence). Full variable domain (missing parts from reference TRBV19 and TRBJ2-3): DGGITQSPKYLFRKEGQNVTLSCEQNLNHDAMYWYRQDPGQGLRLIYYSQIVNDFQKGDIAEGYSVSREKKESFPLTVTSAQKNPTAFYLCASSMIYGRHTDTQYFGPGTRLTVL.

This chain connects TRBV29-1 to TRBJ2-1; 12 bases align to TRBD2. Looked up from germline, CDR1 is SQVTM and CDR2 is ANQGSEA. This CDR3 is built from 13 residues. The CDR3 region is CSLGLAGLNEQFF. The DNA for the CDR3 is TGCAGTTTGGGACTAGCGGGCCTCAATGAGCAGTTCTTC.

The chain employs TRBV19 and TRBJ1-2; 7 nucleotides agree with TRBD1. V lost 4 bases to trimming and J lost 4 bases; unmatched junction nucleotides: 6. Germline values: CDR1 LNHDA, CDR2 SQIVND (reference sequence). The CDR3 is 14 amino acids. The CDR3 DNA reads as TGTGCCAGTAGTACACAGGGGACCGCCTATGGCTACACCTTC. Its translation is CASSTQGTAYGYTF.

This clone showed up just a few times. The J gene is TRBJ2-6, the V gene TRBV28, with 8 bases that match TRBD1. This CDR3 contains 18 residues. V lost 6 bases, J lost 0 bases, and 10 bases stayed unmatched. Germline V gene lookup returns CDR1 MDHEN and CDR2 SYDVKM. The DNA of the CDR3 is TGTGCCAGCAGCAAGTCCGGGACAGGACTCTCTGGGGCCAACGTCCTGACTTTC. Its translation: CASSKSGTGLSGANVLTF.

The chain joins TRBV7-8 to TRBJ2-1; TRBD2 aligns across 12 bases. This CDR3 is built from 16 residues. CDR1 and CDR2 (germline): SGHVS, FQNEAQ. Unmatched junction bases numbered 8, after V lost 5 bases and J lost 6 bases. CDR3 DNA sequence: TGTGCCAGCAGCCTGTGGCGACTAGCGGGAGTCAATGAGCAGTTCTTC. Translation: CASSLWRLAGVNEQFF. Full variable domain (missing parts from reference TRBV7-8 and TRBJ2-1): GAGVSQSPRYKVAKRGQDVALRCDPISGHVSLFWYQQALGQGPEFLTYFQNEAQLDKSGLPSDRFFAERPEGSVSTLKIQRTQQEDSAVYLCASSLWRLAGVNEQFFGPGTRLTVL.

This clone has only a few counts. The chain joins TRBV5-1 to TRBJ2-3; no definite D call. Germline V gives CDR1 SGHRS, CDR2 YFSETQ. Trimming removed 0 bases at V and 6 bases at J, with 5 bases between. This CDR3 is built from 12 residues. The CDR3 spells CASSLVADTQYF. CDR3 coding DNA: TGCGCCAGCAGCTTGGTTGCGGATACGCAGTATTTT.

V is TRBV10-1 and J is TRBJ1-1, with TRBD1 as a possible D gene (6 bases). Germline V CDR1 and CDR2: WNHNN, SYGVQD (reference sequence). This CDR3 has 13 amino acids. V lost 8 bases to trimming and J lost 2 bases, with 12 bases between them. The DNA for the CDR3 is TGCGCCAGCTCCCGGACAGCCAACACTGAAGCTTTCTTT. It translates to CASSRTANTEAFF.

In its sample, this clone was seen a few times. V usage is TRBV7-9 and J usage is TRBJ2-7, with 8 nucleotides matching TRBD2. Germline trimming cut 0 bases from V and 3 bases from J; bases unmatched to any gene: 4. The CDR3 length is 15 residues. The germline gives CDR1 SEHNR, CDR2 FQNEAQ (reference sequence). CDR3 sequence: CASSLASGDNYEQYF. CDR3 sequence (DNA): TGTGCCAGCAGCTTAGCTAGCGGGGACAACTACGAGCAGTACTTC.

The chain carries TRBV10-2 and TRBJ2-3, with D perhaps matching TRBD1 (5 bases). The V gene lost 8 bases and the J gene lost 6 bases, with 18 bases spanning the gap. This CDR3 is 14 amino acids long. The V gene's germline CDR1 is WSHSY and CDR2 SAAADI. CDR3 loop: CASGAVTGLDTQYF. In DNA form, the CDR3 reads TGCGCCAGCGGGGCGGTTACCGGGTTGGATACGCAGTATTTT.

The sample holds a few counts of this clone. This rearrangement joins TRBV5-6 to TRBJ2-7, with 12 nucleotides matching TRBD2. The V segment lost 3 bases and the J segment 8 bases; nucleotides outside the gene matches: 12. There are 16 residues in the CDR3. Germline V gene lookup returns CDR1 SGHDT and CDR2 YYEEEE. The CDR3, as DNA: TGTGCCAGCAGCTCCTATTTCGGACTAGCGGGAAGTAAGCAGTACTTC. Protein: CASSSYFGLAGSKQYF.

The chain uses TRBV18 and TRBJ2-7; 8 bases are a match to TRBD1. This CDR3 is 14 amino acids long. The germline V gene has CDR1 KGHSH and CDR2 LQKENI. Unmatched junction bases numbered 9, after V lost 5 bases and J lost 6 bases. The CDR3 sequence: CASSFGQGTIEQYF. CDR3 sequence (DNA): TGTGCCAGCTCATTCGGACAGGGTACTATCGAGCAGTACTTC. Supplemented by reference TRBV18 and TRBJ2-7, the full variable domain reads NAGVMQNPRHLVRRRGQEARLRCSPMKGHSHVYWYRQLPEEGLKFMVYLQKENIIDESGMPKERFSAEFPKEGPSILRIQQVVRGDSAAYFCASSFGQGTIEQYFGPGTRLTVT.

This clone was detected only a few times. V and J are TRBV4-3 and TRBJ2-3; D unclear. Deletions cut 0 bases from V and 2 bases from J, with 15 bases between. This CDR3 is 17 amino acids long. Germline V gives CDR1 LGHNA, CDR2 YSLEER. This CDR3 reads CASSQDPSHRTTDTQYF. The CDR3 DNA reads TGCGCCAGCAGCCAAGATCCCTCCCACAGAACCACAGATACGCAGTATTTT.

The chain couples TRBV7-9 to TRBJ1-2; D is undetermined. There are 12 residues in the CDR3. Per germline, CDR1 SEHNR and CDR2 FQNEAQ (reference sequence). The ends were cut back, 2 bases at V and 5 bases at J, with 6 bases in the middle. This CDR3 reads CASSLSTYGYTF. CDR3 in DNA: TGTGCCAGCAGCTTATCAACATATGGCTACACCTTC.

The gene calls are TRBV27 and TRBJ2-1; D is perhaps TRBD2 (6 bases). The CDR3 runs to 14 residues. Per the germline V gene, CDR1 is MNHEY and CDR2 is SMNVEV (reference sequence). V dropped 3 bases and J dropped 6 bases, with 12 bases sitting between them. Here the CDR3 reads CASSFRDFSNEQFF. Written as DNA, the CDR3 is TGTGCCAGCAGTTTCCGGGACTTTTCCAATGAGCAGTTCTTC.

This clone appeared a few times. The chain combines TRBV29-1 with TRBJ2-1; 8 nucleotides align to TRBD1. The V segment lost 5 bases and the J segment 4 bases; nucleotides outside the gene matches: 4. The CDR3 consists of 13 residues. The germline gives CDR1 SQVTM, CDR2 ANQGSEA. CDR3 in amino acids: CSVSGTGYNEQFF. CDR3 bases: TGCAGCGTTTCCGGGACAGGTTACAATGAGCAGTTCTTC.

The chain recombines TRBV6-6 with TRBJ1-1; 9 bases match TRBD1. This CDR3 comprises 15 residues. CDR1 is MNHNY, CDR2 SVGAGI, per germline (reference sequence). The ends lost 4 bases at V and 1 base at J; junction bases unmatched: 4. Here the CDR3 reads CASSSRGQGNTEAFF. The CDR3 DNA is TGTGCCAGCAGTTCCCGGGGACAGGGGAACACTGAAGCTTTCTTT.

This clone was recorded a few times. The chain couples TRBV30 to TRBJ2-5; a weak D match, TRBD1 (5 bases). Germline V CDR1 and CDR2: GTSNPN, SVGIG (reference sequence). The CDR3 covers 12 residues. Trimming removed 1 base from V and 5 bases from J, with 8 bases in between. The CDR3 nucleotides are TGTGCCTGGAGTGAGGGGCGGGAGACCCAGTACTTC. This gives the protein CAWSEGRETQYF.